One and the same sample provided the 9 T cell receptor beta chains below, sequenced in a study of blood T cell repertoires in COVID-19. Generated by immunoSEQ multiplex PCR, the TCRdb table keeps only in-frame clones and is missing some. The repertoire consists of around 26,000 clones, with 92% occurring once and the leading ten covering roughly 32%. The sample taken for sequencing was peripheral blood. The receptors stem from a man between 65 and 85 years old with active COVID-19.

The V gene is TRBV6-5, the J gene TRBJ2-1; 14 positions agree with TRBD2. Unmatched junction bases numbered 7, after V lost 3 bases and J lost 12 bases. Per germline, CDR1 MNHEY and CDR2 SVGAGI. The CDR3 has 15 amino acids. The CDR3 region is CASSYEGLAGVGQFF. DNA of the CDR3: TGTGCCAGCAGTTATGAGGGACTAGCGGGAGTAGGGCAGTTCTTC.

The chain combines TRBV6-5 with TRBJ2-2; the D is unclear. CDR3 length: 11 residues. The V end lost 4 bases, the J end lost 8 bases, and 5 bases lay between the germline ends. Germline V gene lookup returns CDR1 MNHEY and CDR2 SVGAGI. In nucleotides, the CDR3 is TGTGCCAGCAGTTGGGCTGGGGAGCTGTTTTTT. This gives the protein CASSWAGELFF.

The chain has TRBV7-9 and TRBJ2-1; 13 nucleotides line up with TRBD2. The trim removed 7 bases at V and 8 bases at J, leaving 8 bases unmatched. Per the germline V gene, CDR1 is SEHNR and CDR2 is FQNEAQ (reference sequence). The CDR3 runs to 15 residues. The CDR3 sequence is CASTSGTSGMYEQFF. CDR3 DNA: TGTGCCAGCACCTCCGGGACTAGCGGGATGTATGAGCAGTTCTTC.

The rearrangement joins TRBV19 to TRBJ2-7; 9 positions agree with TRBD1. Germline loops: CDR1 LNHDA, CDR2 SQIVND (reference sequence). This CDR3 is built from 15 residues. V shed 1 base and J 5 bases; nucleotides not matched to a gene: 6. CDR3 bases: TGTGCCAGTAGTATAGGCCGGGACAGGGACCACGAGCAGTACTTC. Its protein is CASSIGRDRDHEQYF. The full variable domain, with the rest looked up from reference TRBV19 and TRBJ2-7, is DGGITQSPKYLFRKEGQNVTLSCEQNLNHDAMYWYRQDPGQGLRLIYYSQIVNDFQKGDIAEGYSVSREKKESFPLTVTSAQKNPTAFYLCASSIGRDRDHEQYFGPGTRLTVT.

This clone was seen once. V gene TRBV5-1 combines with J gene TRBJ2-7, with 9 positions matching TRBD1. The CDR3 runs 13 residues. Germline CDR1 SGHRS, CDR2 YFSETQ. Trimming at V came to 5 bases and at J to 5 bases, leaving 5 bases not matched to a gene. The CDR3 sequence is CASRQGARNEQYF. Here the CDR3 DNA reads TGCGCCAGCAGACAGGGGGCGCGGAACGAGCAGTACTTC.

This clone was observed once. V is TRBV9 and J is TRBJ2-7, with 9 bases matching TRBD1. This CDR3 has 14 residues. V lost 0 bases, J lost 5 bases, and 3 bases stayed unmatched. Germline V gives CDR1 SGDLS, CDR2 YYNGEE. CDR3 nucleotides: TGTGCCAGCAGCGTAGGGGGACAGGGCGACGAGCAGTACTTC. Amino acid sequence: CASSVGGQGDEQYF. Full variable domain (remainder filled in from reference TRBV9 and TRBJ2-7): DSGVTQTPKHLITATGQRVTLRCSPRSGDLSVYWYQQSLDQGLQFLIQYYNGEERAKGNILERFSAQQFPDLHSELNLSSLELGDSALYFCASSVGGQGDEQYFGPGTRLTVT.

The chain joins TRBV6-5 to TRBJ1-2; D remains ambiguous. V lost 2 bases to trimming and J lost 8 bases, with 18 bases between them. Germline lookup yields CDR1 MNHEY and CDR2 SVGAGI. The CDR3 covers 15 residues. The CDR3 bases are TGTGCCAGCAGTTACCAGAACCTAAACTCAGCGGGCTACACCTTC. Its protein product is CASSYQNLNSAGYTF.

This sequence joins TRBV18 and TRBJ2-1, with 10 bases aligning to TRBD2. Germline lookup yields CDR1 KGHSH and CDR2 LQKENI. The ends lost 3 bases at V and 4 bases at J; junction bases unmatched: 9. CDR3 size: 17 residues. The CDR3 loop is CASSPPLSGREYNEQFF. The DNA of the CDR3 is TGTGCCAGCTCACCTCCTCTCAGCGGGAGGGAGTACAATGAGCAGTTCTTC.

This chain connects TRBV4-3 to TRBJ2-1; 7 bases match TRBD1. Per germline, CDR1 LGHNA and CDR2 YSLEER. The CDR3 totals 16 residues. The V gene end was trimmed by 1 base and the J gene end by 5 bases; junction bases not matched to a gene: 8. In DNA form, the CDR3 reads TGCGCCAGCAGCCAAGCTAGGGACAGAGGGGACAATGAGCAGTTCTTC. Translating gives CASSQARDRGDNEQFF.